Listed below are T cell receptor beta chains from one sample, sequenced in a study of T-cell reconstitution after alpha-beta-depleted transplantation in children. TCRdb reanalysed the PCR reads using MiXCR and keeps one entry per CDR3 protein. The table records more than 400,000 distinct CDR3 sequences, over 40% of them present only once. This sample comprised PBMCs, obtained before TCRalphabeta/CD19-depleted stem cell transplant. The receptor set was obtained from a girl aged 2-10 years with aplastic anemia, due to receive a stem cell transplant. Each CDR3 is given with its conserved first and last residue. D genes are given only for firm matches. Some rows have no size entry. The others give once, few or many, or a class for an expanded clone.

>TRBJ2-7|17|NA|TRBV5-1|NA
CASSSGLPARTPYEQYF
TGCGCCAGCAGCTCGGGACTCCCGGCCCGAACGCCCTACGAGCAGTACTTC
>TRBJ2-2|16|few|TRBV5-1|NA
CASSLSPGSDTGELFF
TGCGCCAGCAGCTTGTCCCCGGGATCCGACACCGGGGAGCTGTTTTTT
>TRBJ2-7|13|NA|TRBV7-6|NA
CASSPDASYEQYF
TGTGCCAGCAGCCCGGACGCCTCCTACGAGCAGTACTTC
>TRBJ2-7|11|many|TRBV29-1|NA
CSVGSIYEQYF
TGCAGCGTGGGGAGTATCTACGAGCAGTACTTC
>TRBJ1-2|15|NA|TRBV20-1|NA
CSARDRGPSHYGYTF
TGCAGTGCTAGAGATAGGGGCCCGTCCCACTATGGCTACACCTTC
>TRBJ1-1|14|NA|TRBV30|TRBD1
CACSGTGGNTEAFF
TGTGCCTGTTCCGGAACAGGGGGAAACACTGAAGCTTTCTTT
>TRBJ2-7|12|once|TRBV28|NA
CASSFSLYEQYF
TGTGCCAGCAGTTTCTCCCTCTACGAGCAGTACTTC
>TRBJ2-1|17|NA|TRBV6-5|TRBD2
CASSYPERDGSYNEQFF
TGTGCCAGCAGTTACCCCGAGCGGGACGGGTCCTACAATGAGCAGTTCTTC
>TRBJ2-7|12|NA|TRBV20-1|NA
CSAGEQGIKQYF
TGCAGTGCGGGAGAACAGGGCATAAAGCAGTACTTC
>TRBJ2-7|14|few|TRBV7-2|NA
CASSDHRFSYEQYF
TGTGCCAGCAGCGACCACAGGTTTTCCTACGAGCAGTACTTC
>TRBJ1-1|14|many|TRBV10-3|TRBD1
CAISGGQANAEAFF
TGTGCCATCAGCGGGGGACAGGCTAACGCTGAAGCTTTCTTT
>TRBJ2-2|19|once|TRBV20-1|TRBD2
CSARVRRLAGAPNTGELFF
TGCAGTGCTAGAGTAAGACGACTAGCGGGGGCCCCGAACACCGGGGAGCTGTTTTTT
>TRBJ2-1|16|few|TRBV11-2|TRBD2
CASSGLAGGRYNEQFF
TGTGCCAGCAGCGGACTAGCGGGAGGGAGATACAATGAGCAGTTCTTC
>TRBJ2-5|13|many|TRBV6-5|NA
CASSYWQQETQYF
TGTGCCAGCAGTTACTGGCAGCAAGAGACCCAGTACTTC
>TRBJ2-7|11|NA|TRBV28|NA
CASHANYEQYF
TGTGCCAGTCATGCCAACTACGAGCAGTACTTC
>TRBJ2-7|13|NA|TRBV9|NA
CASSVAVGFEQYF
TGTGCCAGCAGCGTAGCGGTAGGTTTCGAGCAGTACTTC
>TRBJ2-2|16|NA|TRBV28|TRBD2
CASSNGLAGHTGELFF
TGTGCCAGCAGCAACGGACTAGCGGGGCACACCGGGGAGCTGTTTTTT
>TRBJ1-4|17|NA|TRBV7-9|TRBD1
CASSLAGGTGINEKLFF
TGTGCCAGCAGCCTAGCCGGCGGGACAGGGATTAATGAAAAACTGTTTTTT
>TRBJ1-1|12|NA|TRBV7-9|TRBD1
CASSLWTGEAFF
TGTGCCAGCAGCTTGTGGACAGGGGAAGCTTTCTTT
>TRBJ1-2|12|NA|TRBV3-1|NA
CASSQDVRGYTF
TGTGCCAGCAGCCAAGATGTCCGTGGCTACACCTTC
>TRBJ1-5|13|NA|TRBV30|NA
CAWSGAGNQPQHF
TGTGCCTGGAGTGGGGCAGGGAATCAGCCCCAGCATTTT
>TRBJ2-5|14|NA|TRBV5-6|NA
CASSFRAGGETQYF
TGTGCCAGCAGCTTTAGAGCTGGGGGGGAGACCCAGTACTTC
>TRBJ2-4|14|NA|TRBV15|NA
CATSVGSSKNIQYF
TGTGCCACCAGCGTCGGGTCGTCCAAAAACATTCAGTACTTC
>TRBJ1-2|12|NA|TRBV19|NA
CASSGDNYGYTF
TGTGCCAGTAGTGGTGACAACTATGGCTACACCTTC
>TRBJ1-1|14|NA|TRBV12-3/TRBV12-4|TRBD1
CANTPGQGNTEAFF
TGTGCCAACACTCCGGGACAGGGGAACACTGAAGCTTTCTTT
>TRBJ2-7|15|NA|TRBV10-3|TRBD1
CAISESGTVLSKQYF
TGTGCCATCAGTGAGTCCGGGACAGTTTTAAGTAAGCAGTACTTC
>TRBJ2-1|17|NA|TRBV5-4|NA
CASSWRVGGVENNEQFF
TGTGCCAGCAGCTGGCGGGTAGGGGGAGTGGAAAACAATGAGCAGTTCTTC
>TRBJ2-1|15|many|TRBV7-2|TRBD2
CASSLTSGRSNEQFF
TGTGCCAGCAGCTTGACTAGCGGGAGGTCCAATGAGCAGTTCTTC
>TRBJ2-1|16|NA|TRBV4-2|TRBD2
CASSQDWTRNVDEQFF
TGTGCCAGCAGCCAAGACTGGACTAGAAATGTAGATGAGCAGTTCTTC
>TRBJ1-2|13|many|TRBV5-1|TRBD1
CASSPWDSYGYTF
TGCGCCAGCAGCCCCTGGGACAGCTATGGCTACACCTTC
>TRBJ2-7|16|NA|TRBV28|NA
CASSLQGRFRPYEQYF
TGTGCCAGCAGTTTACAGGGAAGGTTTCGTCCCTACGAGCAGTACTTC
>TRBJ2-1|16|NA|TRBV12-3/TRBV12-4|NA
CASSLLALSSYNEQFF
TGTGCCAGCAGTTTACTAGCCCTGAGCTCCTACAATGAGCAGTTCTTC
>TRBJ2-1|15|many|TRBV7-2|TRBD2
CASSLELAGSGEQFF
TGTGCCAGCAGCTTAGAACTAGCGGGAAGCGGTGAGCAGTTCTTC
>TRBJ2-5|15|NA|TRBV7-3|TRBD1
CASSPRDRYQETQYF
TGTGCCAGCAGCCCCCGGGACAGGTACCAAGAGACCCAGTACTTC
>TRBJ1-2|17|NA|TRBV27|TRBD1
CASSPWTGGGSNYGYTF
TGTGCCAGCAGTCCCTGGACAGGGGGAGGATCTAACTATGGCTACACCTTC
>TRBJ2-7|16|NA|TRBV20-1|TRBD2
CSAKSSGSFTTYEQYF
TGCAGTGCTAAGTCTAGCGGGAGCTTTACGACCTACGAGCAGTACTTC
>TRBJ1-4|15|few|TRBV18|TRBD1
CASSPPQGAKEKLFF
TGTGCCAGCTCACCACCGCAGGGGGCGAAGGAAAAACTGTTTTTT
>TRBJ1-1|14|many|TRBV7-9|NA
CASSFEPTVAEAFF
TGTGCCAGCAGCTTCGAGCCGACAGTGGCTGAAGCTTTCTTT
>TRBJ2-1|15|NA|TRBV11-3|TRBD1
CASSLGGTGAREQFF
TGTGCCAGCAGCTTAGGGGGGACAGGGGCCCGGGAGCAGTTCTTC
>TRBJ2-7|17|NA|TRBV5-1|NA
CASSSRSDPGGRDEQYF
TGCGCCAGCAGCTCACGGTCCGATCCCGGGGGCAGGGACGAGCAGTACTTC
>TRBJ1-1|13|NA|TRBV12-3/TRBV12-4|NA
CASSPRMNTEAFF
TGTGCCAGCAGCCCGAGGATGAACACTGAAGCTTTCTTT
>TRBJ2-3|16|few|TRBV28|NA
CASSLDGSSSTDTQYF
TGTGCCAGCAGTTTAGACGGATCGTCTAGCACAGATACGCAGTATTTT
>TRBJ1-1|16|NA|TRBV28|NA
CASRNLGTGARAEAFF
TGTGCCAGCAGGAATCTCGGGACGGGCGCGAGGGCTGAAGCTTTCTTT
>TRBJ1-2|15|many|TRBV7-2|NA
CASSLDRQGSYGYTF
TGTGCCAGCAGCTTAGATCGGCAGGGATCCTATGGCTACACCTTC
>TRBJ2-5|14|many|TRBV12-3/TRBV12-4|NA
CASSLRGGQETQYF
TGTGCCAGCAGTTTAAGAGGGGGCCAAGAGACCCAGTACTTC
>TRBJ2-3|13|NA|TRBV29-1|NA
CSTTTGSTDTQYF
TGCAGCACCACAACAGGTAGCACAGATACGCAGTATTTT
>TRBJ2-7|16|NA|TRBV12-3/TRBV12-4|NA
CASSPLIRGSSYEQYF
TGTGCCAGCAGCCCACTAATCCGGGGGAGCTCCTACGAGCAGTACTTC
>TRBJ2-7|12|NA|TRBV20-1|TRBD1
CSGGDRERGQYF
TGCAGTGGGGGGGACAGGGAGAGGGGGCAGTACTTC
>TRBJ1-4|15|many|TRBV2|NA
CASSPNGATNEKLFF
TGTGCCAGCAGTCCCAACGGTGCAACTAATGAAAAACTGTTTTTT
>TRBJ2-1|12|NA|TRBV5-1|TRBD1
CASSFTGVEQFF
TGCGCCAGCAGCTTTACAGGGGTTGAGCAGTTCTTC
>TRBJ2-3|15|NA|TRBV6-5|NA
CASSYSGGNTDTQYF
TGTGCCAGCAGTTACTCGGGCGGGAACACAGATACGCAGTATTTT
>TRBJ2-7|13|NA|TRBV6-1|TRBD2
CASSSSGLDEQYF
TGTGCCAGCTCCTCTAGCGGATTAGACGAGCAGTACTTC
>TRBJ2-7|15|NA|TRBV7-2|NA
CASSPPTGSFGEQYF
TGTGCCAGCAGCCCGCCGACAGGTTCCTTCGGCGAGCAGTACTTC
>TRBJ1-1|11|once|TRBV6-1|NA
CASSEVTEAFF
TGTGCCAGCAGTGAAGTAACTGAAGCTTTCTTT
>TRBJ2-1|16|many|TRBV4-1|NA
CASSPGGQSSYNEQFF
TGCGCCAGCAGCCCGGGGGGCCAAAGCTCCTACAATGAGCAGTTCTTC
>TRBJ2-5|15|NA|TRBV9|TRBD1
CASSGSGTGGETQYF
TGTGCCAGCAGCGGTTCCGGGACAGGGGGGGAGACCCAGTACTTC
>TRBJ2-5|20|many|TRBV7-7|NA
CASGRQGRVGRSLLKETQYF
TGTGCCAGCGGCAGACAGGGTCGGGTCGGGAGAAGTCTTTTAAAAGAGACCCAGTACTTC